The 22 T cell receptor beta chains listed next were all sequenced from one sample in a study of T cells in Graves' hyperthyroidism and ophthalmopathy. The investigators amplified TCR beta CDR3 regions from RNA transcripts. A set of HTBI primers served as the primers for a first-round RT-PCR of the TCR CDR3. TCRdb re-analysed the multiplex PCR reads in MiXCR, keeping a single row per CDR3 protein. The repertoire holds about 270,000 distinct CDR3 sequences, with roughly 22% as singletons. The specimen was blood. All receptors derive from a man between 25 and 39 years old with Graves' ophthalmopathy.

This clonotype was recorded a few times. The rearrangement uses TRBV18 and TRBJ2-1; 10 nucleotides agree with TRBD2. The trim removed 0 bases at V and 8 bases at J, leaving 7 bases unmatched. The CDR3 covers 16 residues. Germline CDR1 reads KGHSH; CDR2 reads LQKENI. CDR3 region: CASSPPGLARGYEQFF. Here the CDR3 DNA reads TGTGCCAGCTCACCACCGGGACTAGCGCGGGGATATGAGCAGTTCTTC.

The genes are TRBV4-1 and TRBJ2-7; D is undetermined. The V end was cut by 0 bases, the J end by 2 bases, with 11 bases between. Germline V gene data show CDR1 as MGHRA and CDR2 as YSYEKL. CDR3 size: 15 residues. The CDR3 region is CASSQDPDATYEQYF. The CDR3 DNA is TGCGCCAGCAGCCAAGATCCGGACGCGACCTACGAGCAGTACTTC.

This clonotype was seen a handful of times. The chain joins TRBV9 to TRBJ1-2; TRBD1 agrees at 9 bases. The CDR3 loop spans 17 amino acids. V was pared by 0 bases and J by 7 bases, with 13 bases of the junction left unmatched. The germline gives CDR1 SGDLS, CDR2 YYNGEE. The CDR3 loop is CASSVGGTGNGLIGYTF. CDR3 nucleotide sequence: TGTGCCAGCAGCGTAGGTGGGACAGGGAACGGACTAATTGGCTACACCTTC.

V gene TRBV20-1 combines with J gene TRBJ2-7, with 10 bases identical to TRBD2. The ends lost 2 bases at V and 0 bases at J; junction bases unmatched: 4. The germline V gene has CDR1 DFQATT and CDR2 SNEGSKA (reference sequence). CDR3 length equals 15 residues. The CDR3 DNA sequence: TGCAGTGCTAGACTAGCGGGAGTGCCCTCCTACGAGCAGTACTTC. This sequence encodes CSARLAGVPSYEQYF.

This clonotype was counted many times. The gene calls are TRBV11-3 and TRBJ2-7, with D unclear. There are 12 residues in the CDR3. Germline CDR1 is SGHNT and CDR2 is YENEEA. The germline V and J ends were trimmed by 5 bases and 5 bases, with 10 bases remaining between them. The CDR3 here is CASSAISDEQYF. The CDR3 coding sequence is TGTGCCAGCAGCGCCATCAGCGACGAGCAGTACTTC.

In its sample, this clonotype was seen a few times. The V call is TRBV28, the J call TRBJ1-1; D possibly corresponds to TRBD1 (6 bases). This CDR3 has 14 residues. Trimming shortened V by 2 bases and J by 9 bases, and 16 bases separated the two germline ends. The germline V gene encodes CDR1 MDHEN and CDR2 SYDVKM. The CDR3 DNA sequence: TGTGCCAGCAGTTTACCTACAGGGAGGTCCAAAGCTTTCTTT. Its translation: CASSLPTGRSKAFF. Variable domain in full (rest from reference TRBV28 and TRBJ1-1): DVKVTQSSRYLVKRTGEKVFLECVQDMDHENMFWYRQDPGLGLRLIYFSYDVKMKEKGDIPEGYSVSREKKERFSLILESASTNQTSMYLCASSLPTGRSKAFFGQGTRLTVV.

This clonotype was counted ten times or more. This sequence joins TRBV3-1 and TRBJ2-1; maybe TRBD2 (6 bases). This CDR3 contains 16 residues. V dropped 4 bases and J dropped 4 bases, with 17 bases sitting between them. The germline gives CDR1 LGHDT, CDR2 YNNKEL (reference sequence). In nucleotides, the CDR3 is TGTGCCAGCAGCCCCTACCCCGAGGGACTTTACAATGAGCAGTTCTTC. Residues: CASSPYPEGLYNEQFF.

The chain employs TRBV5-1 and TRBJ2-1, with TRBD2 identical over 11 bases. Trimming took 5 bases from V and 4 from J; bases not matched to a gene: 5. Germline V CDR1 and CDR2: SGHRS, YFSETQ. The CDR3 covers 15 residues. CDR3: CASRFGTSGYNEQFF. In DNA, the CDR3 is TGCGCCAGCAGGTTCGGGACTAGCGGTTACAATGAGCAGTTCTTC.

V is TRBV24-1 and J is TRBJ2-2; TRBD2 is a possible D gene (5 bases). Trimming shortened V by 3 bases and J by 0 bases, and 10 bases separated the two germline ends. Germline lookup yields CDR1 KGHDR and CDR2 SFDVKD. The CDR3 is made up of 16 amino acids. CDR3 region: CATSDPRRANTGELFF. Written as DNA, the CDR3 is TGTGCCACCAGTGATCCACGGCGGGCGAACACCGGGGAGCTGTTTTTT.

The J gene is TRBJ2-3, the V gene TRBV3-1; no reliable D call. Trimming left V 1 base short and J 0 bases short, with 8 bases between. The CDR3 is 15 residues long. CDR1 is LGHDT and CDR2 is YNNKEL in the germline V gene (reference sequence). CDR3 in DNA: TGTGCCAGCAGCCAAGGAATCTCGAGCACAGATACGCAGTATTTT. Protein product: CASSQGISSTDTQYF.

This clonotype was detected once. The V call is TRBV7-2, the J call TRBJ2-3; no definite D call. Germline CDR1 SGHTA, CDR2 FQGNSA. This CDR3 region has 14 residues. V gave up 4 bases and J gave up 2 bases, with 10 bases separating them. CDR3 sequence reads: CASSSGQPTDTQYF. The CDR3 nucleotides read TGTGCCAGCAGCTCCGGGCAGCCCACAGATACGCAGTATTTT.

The V call is TRBV24-1, the J call TRBJ2-3; TRBD2 agrees at 12 bases. CDR1 is KGHDR and CDR2 is SFDVKD in the germline V gene. This CDR3 contains 19 residues. Trimming took 3 bases from V and 1 from J; bases not matched to a gene: 10. DNA of the CDR3: TGTGCCACCAGTGATCCGAGACTAGCGGGAGCCCTAGGCACAGATACGCAGTATTTT. It is translated as CATSDPRLAGALGTDTQYF.

This clonotype was counted only a few times. The chain is built from TRBV6-1 and TRBJ1-5; tentatively, D is TRBD1 (6 bases). The CDR3 runs to 16 residues. Germline loops: CDR1 MNHNS, CDR2 SASEGT. The germline V and J ends were trimmed by 1 base and 3 bases, with 13 bases remaining between them. The CDR3 DNA follows: TGTGCCAGCAGTGAAGGCGTGAGGGGGGTCAATCAGCCCCAGCATTTT. This translates into CASSEGVRGVNQPQHF.

The table lists this clonotype with many counts. The chain has TRBV2 and TRBJ2-1, with D possibly TRBD2 on 5 matching bases. This CDR3 is 17 amino acids long. Germline values: CDR1 SNHLY, CDR2 FYNNEI. V lost 1 base, J lost 7 bases, and 20 bases lay in between. Here the CDR3 reads CASSEEFVPVTGNEQFF. In nucleotides, the CDR3 is TGTGCCAGCAGTGAAGAGTTCGTGCCGGTGACGGGGAATGAGCAGTTCTTC.

Only a few counts were recorded for this clonotype. This chain joins TRBV7-9 and TRBJ2-7, with D tentatively TRBD2 (7 bases). This CDR3 has 15 amino acids. The germline V and J ends were trimmed by 4 bases and 5 bases, with 18 bases remaining between them. Germline-derived CDR1 and CDR2 are SEHNR and FQNEAQ (reference sequence). Here the CDR3 DNA reads TGTGCCAGCAGCTCCCTAGGGGGGGCGTTCGACGAGCAGTACTTC. Its protein is CASSSLGGAFDEQYF.

This clonotype has only a few counts. V usage is TRBV6-1 and J usage is TRBJ1-2; D is possibly TRBD1 (5 bases). The CDR3 has 13 residues. Trimming took 1 base from V and 7 from J, leaving 10 bases between them. Germline lookup yields CDR1 MNHNS and CDR2 SASEGT. The CDR3 DNA sequence: TGTGCCAGCAGTGAAGGGGGGTTAGCTGGCTACACCTTC. This codes for CASSEGGLAGYTF.

This chain connects TRBV3-1 to TRBJ2-7, with D maybe TRBD2 (6 bases). CDR1 and CDR2 (germline): LGHDT, YNNKEL (reference sequence). The CDR3 length is 13 residues. Trimming took 5 bases from V and 8 from J, leaving 16 bases between them. CDR3 amino acids: CASSGGHGTQQYF. The CDR3, as DNA: TGTGCCAGCAGCGGCGGGCATGGGACTCAGCAGTACTTC.

The V gene is TRBV28, the J gene TRBJ2-7; TRBD1 aligns across 7 bases. V was pared by 8 bases and J by 6 bases, with 7 bases of the junction left unmatched. Per germline, CDR1 MDHEN and CDR2 SYDVKM. CDR3 length equals 12 residues. The CDR3 is CASGNTGVEQYF. The DNA of the CDR3 is TGTGCCAGCGGGAACACAGGGGTCGAGCAGTACTTC. Based on the CDR3 plus reference TRBV28 and TRBJ2-7, the full variable domain is DVKVTQSSRYLVKRTGEKVFLECVQDMDHENMFWYRQDPGLGLRLIYFSYDVKMKEKGDIPEGYSVSREKKERFSLILESASTNQTSMYLCASGNTGVEQYFGPGTRLTVT.

This clonotype was found many times. V gene TRBV11-2 combines with J gene TRBJ2-1; D is ambiguous. The CDR3 extends over 12 amino acids. Germline lookup yields CDR1 SGHAT and CDR2 FQNNGV. Trimming cost V 3 bases and J 7 bases, with 7 bases left between them. CDR3 DNA sequence: TGTGCCAGCAGCTTGCTTCAGAATGAGCAGTTCTTC. Its translation is CASSLLQNEQFF.

This clonotype was observed many times. This chain joins TRBV12-3 or TRBV12-4 and TRBJ2-1; 8 bases are shared with TRBD2. The trim removed 7 bases at V and 6 bases at J, leaving 11 bases unmatched. This CDR3 comprises 15 residues. The CDR3 sequence is CASTLGLARINEQFF. For the CDR3, the DNA is TGTGCCAGCACCTTAGGACTAGCTCGTATCAATGAGCAGTTCTTC.

The table lists this clonotype with a few counts. The chain couples TRBV5-1 to TRBJ2-2; the D gene could be TRBD1 or TRBD2 (7 bases each). From germline, CDR1 is SGHRS and CDR2 YFSETQ. Trimming removed 6 bases from V and 0 bases from J, with 15 bases in between. This CDR3 has 16 amino acids. This CDR3 reads CASKTGAGANTGELFF. The CDR3 bases are TGCGCCAGCAAAACAGGGGCGGGAGCGAACACCGGGGAGCTGTTTTTT.

In the case of this clonotype: A single base separates this from a much larger clone, so it may be a read error. The CDR3 loop is CASSFHSHGNMRGEQYF. The DNA of the CDR3 is TGTGCCAGCAGTTTTCACTCACATGGGAACATGAGAGGCGAGCAGTACTTC. This chain connects TRBV28 to TRBJ2-7; D unresolved. CDR3 length: 17 residues. Trimming left V 3 bases short and J 6 bases short, with 24 bases between. The germline V gene has CDR1 MDHEN and CDR2 SYDVKM.